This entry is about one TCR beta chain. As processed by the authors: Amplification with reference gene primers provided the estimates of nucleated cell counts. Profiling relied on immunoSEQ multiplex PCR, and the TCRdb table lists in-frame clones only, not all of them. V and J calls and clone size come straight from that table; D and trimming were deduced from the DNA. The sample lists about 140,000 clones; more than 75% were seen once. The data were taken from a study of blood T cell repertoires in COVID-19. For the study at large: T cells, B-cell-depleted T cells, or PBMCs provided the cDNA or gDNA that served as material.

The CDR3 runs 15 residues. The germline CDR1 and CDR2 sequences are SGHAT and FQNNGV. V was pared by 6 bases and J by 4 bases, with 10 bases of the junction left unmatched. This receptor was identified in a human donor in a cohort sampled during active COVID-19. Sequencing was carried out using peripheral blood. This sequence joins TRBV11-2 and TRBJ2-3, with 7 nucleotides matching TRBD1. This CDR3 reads CASSDPRQGADTQYF. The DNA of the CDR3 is TGTGCCAGCAGTGACCCAAGACAGGGAGCAGATACGCAGTATTTT.